This T cell receptor (beta chain) derives from a study of tumor-infiltrating lymphocytes in primary liver carcinoma. Study at large: Stage T1-T3 N0M0 tumors measured about 4 to 10 cm at most.

Overall study findings and caveats: It was in tumors, not blood, that the top-250-clone fraction was significantly higher (p = 0.039). Tumor-adjacent and tumor-blood pairs showed less overlap than tumor region pairs.

In germline, CDR1 is SGHNT, CDR2 YYREEE (reference sequence). This CDR3 is 17 amino acids long. The researchers obtained blood RNA from unsorted whole blood and also extracted germline DNA. Before surgery, approximately 3.6 milliliters of EDTA blood were taken. A primer in the constant region served to generate TCR beta cDNA from about 470 ng of total RNA. Generation of the TCR beta libraries relied on three nested multiplex PCR rounds using slightly modified ARM-PCR. Forward primers for TRBV1-TRBV30 and a C-beta reverse primer served the first two PCR rounds, at about 10 cycles each. TCRdb re-analysed the multiplex PCR reads in MiXCR, keeping a single row per CDR3 protein. The data show approximately 300,000 distinct CDR3 sequences, 65% seen once. This clonotype was seen only a few times. Its target is unknown. The junction does not match germline at one end; this may be a read error.

The TCR sequence derives from a middle-aged man with primary liver carcinoma and hepatitis B virus infection. V gene TRBV5-4 combines with J gene TRBJ2-2; D uncertain. Sequencing input: peripheral blood. The CDR3 nucleotides are TGTGCCAGCAGCTTGGACCCTGGCGAGGCGAATACCGGGGAGCTGTTTTTT. Residues: CASSLDPGEANTGELFF.